These T cell receptor beta chains were read from a single sample in a study of shared clonotypes between healthy human individuals. Some clones are missing from TCRdb's copy, which holds only in-frame ones; the method was immunoSEQ multiplex PCR. The table includes some 500,000 clones, about 96% detected once. The sequenced sample consisted of naive CD4+ T cells sorted from blood. The origin of the receptors is a woman younger than 45 in good health. Each CDR3 is given with its conserved first and last residue. Fields, in order: V gene, J gene, CDR3 protein.

>TRBV7-3|TRBJ2-1
CASSKSSYNEQFF
>TRBV19|TRBJ2-7
CASSPSTGSAYEQYF
>TRBV4-1|TRBJ2-7
CASSPAARSPYEQYF
>TRBV20-1|TRBJ1-2
CSAVTGYTF
>TRBV18|TRBJ2-5
CASSPEGREQYF
>TRBV6-5|TRBJ1-5
CATRGPHGNQPQHF
>TRBV6-5|TRBJ2-1
CASSYEVGNEQFF
>TRBV7-9|TRBJ2-7
CASKSGTGSYEQYF
>TRBV4-2|TRBJ2-5
CASSQVDGRAETQYF
>TRBV18|TRBJ2-7
CASSAGTGIVYEQYF
>TRBV7-8|TRBJ2-7
CASSLFYEQYF
>TRBV6-5|TRBJ1-1
CASSLDRVNTEAFF
>TRBV28|TRBJ2-2
CASTVLANTGELFF
>TRBV6-1|TRBJ1-2
CASSEVLTAYGYTF
>TRBV7-9|TRBJ2-1
CASSSGPTSGRGYEQFF
>TRBV10-2|TRBJ2-5
CASSESRGWKTQYF
>TRBV2|TRBJ2-2
CASSDQTGVLRLFF
>TRBV19|TRBJ2-3
CASKDRGQASTDTQYF
>TRBV9|TRBJ2-2
CASSVQGASNTGELFF
>TRBV7-9|TRBJ2-3
CASSQGTVPSTDTQYF
>TRBV5-1|TRBJ2-7
CASSLATSGSKQYF
>TRBV10-3|TRBJ2-7
CAISDRDGPYEQYF
>TRBV9|TRBJ1-1
CASSGLNRVSEAFF
>TRBV19|TRBJ2-7
CASSIGGNLLYEQYF
>TRBV19|TRBJ2-7
CASSGDSSHYEQYF
>TRBV5-5|TRBJ2-2
CASSLVPTANTGELFF
>TRBV7-9|TRBJ2-1
CASSPGGRGLGNEQFF
>TRBV15|TRBJ1-2
CATSRRQGDGYTF
>TRBV5-1|TRBJ2-3
CASSGGQGAFRDTQYF
>TRBV28|TRBJ1-3
CASSLSIQGRNTIYF
>TRBV28|TRBJ1-1
CASSLSSHPTEAFF
>TRBV10-2|TRBJ1-1
CASRWSGMNTEAFF
>TRBV28|TRBJ1-1
CASRRDRGRTEAFF
>TRBV28|TRBJ1-1
CASSQDRVVPEAFF
>TRBV5-1|TRBJ1-6
CASSLASSGVDSPLHF
>TRBV5-5|TRBJ1-2
CASRPSHDNYGYTF
>TRBV5-4|TRBJ1-1
CASRQGISRDTEAFF
>TRBV4-2|TRBJ2-7
CASSLSGGSSYEQYF
>TRBV30|TRBJ1-1
CAWSIGPGAEAFF
>TRBV10-3|TRBJ2-5
CAISRNQETQYF
>TRBV30|TRBJ1-4
CAWSSTTGAHKKLFF
>TRBV28|TRBJ2-2
CASRSLAHGELFF
>TRBV11-2|TRBJ2-3
CASSLGFRTDTQYF
>TRBV5-6|TRBJ1-1
CASNPLGSGYTEAFF
>TRBV10-3|TRBJ1-1
CAISATLNTEAFF
>TRBV11-2|TRBJ2-3
CASSPLLAASTDTQYF
>TRBV14|TRBJ2-1
CASRDTSGRQSEQFF
>TRBV7-9|TRBJ1-1
CASSLAGKLGNTEAFF
>TRBV2|TRBJ2-5
CASSWTDQETQYF